In this sample, the clone carrying this T cell receptor beta chain turned up once. Its antigen is as yet unknown. This CDR3 region has 15 residues. The ends lost 0 bases at V and 5 bases at J; junction bases unmatched: 4. CDR1 is LGHNA, CDR2 YNFKEQ, per germline. With 60 Vbeta and 13 Jbeta primers, the PCR was carried out. The data were produced by immunoSEQ multiplex PCR, yet TCRdb's version contains in-frame clones alone and is incomplete. The sample lists roughly 180,000 clones, 77% seen once, with approximately 1.4% in the top ten. This sample stems from a study of cytomegalovirus exposure and HLA in healthy donors. Findings and caveats of the study: Earlier analysis found most TCR beta V segments productive about 87% or about 30% of the time. Many donors shared some public TCRs, even though most TCR sequences were rare.

The V call is TRBV4-2, the J call TRBJ2-3; 8 nucleotides agree with TRBD2. Specimen: PBMCs. The TCR comes from a man aged 18 to 29 in good health and CMV-seronegative. The CDR3 is CASSQERGEVDTQYF. The CDR3 DNA sequence: TGTGCCAGCAGCCAAGAGCGGGGGGAGGTAGATACGCAGTATTTT.